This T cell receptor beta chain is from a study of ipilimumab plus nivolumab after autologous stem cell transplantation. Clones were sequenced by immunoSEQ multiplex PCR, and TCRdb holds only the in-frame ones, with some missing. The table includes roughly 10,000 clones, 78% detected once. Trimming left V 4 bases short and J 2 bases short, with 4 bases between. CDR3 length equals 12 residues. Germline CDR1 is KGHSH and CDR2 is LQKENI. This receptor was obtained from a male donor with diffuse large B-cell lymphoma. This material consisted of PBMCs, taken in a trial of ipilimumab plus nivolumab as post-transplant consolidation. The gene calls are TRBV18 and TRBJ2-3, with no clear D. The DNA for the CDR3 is TGTGCCAGCTCACTATTCACAGATACGCAGTATTTT. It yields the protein CASSLFTDTQYF.